Listed below are T cell receptor beta chains from one sample, sequenced in a study of blood T cell repertoires in COVID-19. Using immunoSEQ multiplex PCR, the repertoire was profiled, and TCRdb retains in-frame clones only, with some absent. The repertoire holds more than 80,000 clones, 65% to 80% seen once, with 15% to 20% in the top ten. Material for sequencing was peripheral blood. These receptors all come from a woman aged 80 or older with active or convalescent COVID-19. The CDR3 runs from the conserved cysteine through the conserved F or W. Each record gives: CDR3 length, V gene, CDR3 protein.

cdr3_length: 15
v_call: TRBV11-2
cdr3_aa: CASSLGQRLQETQYF

cdr3_length: 15
v_call: TRBV5-6
cdr3_aa: CASSLGGQGSHGYTF

cdr3_length: 14
v_call: TRBV6-5
cdr3_aa: CASSYSTVRGEQFF

cdr3_length: 18
v_call: TRBV19
cdr3_aa: CASEVGTGKIMNTGELFF

cdr3_length: 16
v_call: TRBV7-8
cdr3_aa: CASSVYRRDRMEKLFF

cdr3_length: 15
v_call: TRBV27
cdr3_aa: CASSPGFSGLGEQFF

cdr3_length: 18
v_call: TRBV18
cdr3_aa: CASSPPLAGVTSTDTQYF

cdr3_length: 14
v_call: TRBV9
cdr3_aa: CASSEIWRGRGYTF

cdr3_length: 13
v_call: TRBV19
cdr3_aa: CASSIGTSNEQFF

cdr3_length: 18
v_call: TRBV4-3
cdr3_aa: CASSQDPRTLEGTDTQYF

cdr3_length: 16
v_call: TRBV27
cdr3_aa: CASSLGSALGDEKLFF

cdr3_length: 14
v_call: TRBV18
cdr3_aa: CASSPRPNLYEQYF

cdr3_length: 16
v_call: TRBV25-1
cdr3_aa: CASTRAGTGHTGELFF

cdr3_length: 14
v_call: TRBV27
cdr3_aa: CASKQGLANSPLHF

cdr3_length: 15
v_call: TRBV19
cdr3_aa: CASSIGTVRQETQYF

cdr3_length: 15
v_call: TRBV5-4
cdr3_aa: CASSLGPTSTDTQYF